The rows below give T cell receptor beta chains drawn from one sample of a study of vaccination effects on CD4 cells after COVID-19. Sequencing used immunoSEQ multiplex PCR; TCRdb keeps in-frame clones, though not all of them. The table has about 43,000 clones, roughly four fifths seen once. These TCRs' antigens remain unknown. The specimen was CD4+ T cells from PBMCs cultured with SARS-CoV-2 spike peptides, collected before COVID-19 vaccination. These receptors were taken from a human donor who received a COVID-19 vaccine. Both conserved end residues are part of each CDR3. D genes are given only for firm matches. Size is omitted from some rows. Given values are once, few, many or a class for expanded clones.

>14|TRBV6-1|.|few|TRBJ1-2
CASSEAGGNYGYTF
TGTGCCAGCAGTGAAGCGGGGGGAAACTATGGCTACACCTTC
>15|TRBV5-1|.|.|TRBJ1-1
CASSLAGRPEGEAFF
TGCGCCAGCAGCCTCGCCGGACGGCCGGAAGGTGAAGCTTTCTTT
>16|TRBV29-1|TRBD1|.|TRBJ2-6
CSVVGQGTSGANVLTF
TGCAGCGTTGTGGGACAGGGGACCTCTGGGGCCAACGTCCTGACTTTC
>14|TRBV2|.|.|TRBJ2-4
CASRESVEVGFRYF
TGTGCCAGCAGGGAGAGTGTAGAAGTTGGCTTCCGGTACTTC
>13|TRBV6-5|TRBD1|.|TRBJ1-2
CASTQQFGTAYFF
TGTGCCAGCACACAACAATTCGGGACAGCTTACTTCTTC
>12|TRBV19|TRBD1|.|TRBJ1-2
CASMRDSDGYTF
TGTGCCAGTATGCGGGACAGTGATGGCTACACCTTC
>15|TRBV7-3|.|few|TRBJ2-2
CASSLGIANTGELFF
TGTGCCAGCAGCTTGGGTATCGCGAACACCGGGGAGCTGTTTTTT
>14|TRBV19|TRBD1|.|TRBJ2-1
CASSRDREYNEQFF
TGTGCCAGTAGTCGGGACAGAGAGTACAATGAGCAGTTCTTC
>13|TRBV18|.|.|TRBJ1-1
CASSPIGGTEAFF
TGTGCCAGCTCACCAATCGGGGGCACTGAAGCTTTCTTT
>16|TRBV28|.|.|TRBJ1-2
CASSSEGGQSIYGYTF
TGTGCCAGCAGTTCCGAAGGCGGACAGTCTATCTATGGCTACACCTTC
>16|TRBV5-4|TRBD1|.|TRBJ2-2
CASSKGTVGRTGELFF
TGTGCCAGCAGTAAAGGGACAGTAGGAAGGACCGGGGAGCTGTTTTTT
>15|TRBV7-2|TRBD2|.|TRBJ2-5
CASSRDYGSQETQYF
TGTGCCAGCAGCCGGGACTACGGCTCCCAAGAGACCCAGTACTTC
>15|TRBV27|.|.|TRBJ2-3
CASSSLTPGRSTQYF
TGTGCCAGCAGTTCCCTGACGCCCGGTCGTAGTACGCAGTATTTT
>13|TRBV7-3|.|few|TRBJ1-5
CASSLGPAQPQHF
TGTGCCAGCAGCTTAGGCCCCGCTCAGCCCCAGCATTTT
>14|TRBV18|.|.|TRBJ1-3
CASSPLETGNTIYF
TGTGCCAGCTCACCACTAGAGACTGGAAACACCATATATTTT
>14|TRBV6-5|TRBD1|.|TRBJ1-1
CASNGQAMNTEAFF
TGTGCCAGCAACGGACAGGCGATGAACACTGAAGCTTTCTTT
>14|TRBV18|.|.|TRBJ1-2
CASSPQGARDGYTF
TGTGCCAGCTCACCTCAAGGGGCTCGTGATGGCTACACCTTC
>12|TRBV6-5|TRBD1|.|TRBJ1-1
CASSDPGQAPHF
TGTGCCAGCAGCGACCCCGGACAGGCCCCCCACTTT
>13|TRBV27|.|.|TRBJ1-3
CASSFASGNTIYF
TGTGCCAGCAGTTTTGCCTCTGGAAACACCATATATTTT
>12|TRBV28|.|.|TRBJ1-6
CASLRANSPLHF
TGTGCCAGCTTACGGGCTAATTCACCCCTCCACTTT
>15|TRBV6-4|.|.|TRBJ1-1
CASSDSRREATEAFF
TGTGCCAGCAGTGATTCTAGAAGGGAGGCCACTGAAGCTTTCTTT
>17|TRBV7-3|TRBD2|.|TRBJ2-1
CASSLKWTSGGYNEQFF
TGTGCCAGCAGCTTAAAGTGGACTAGCGGGGGATACAATGAGCAGTTCTTC
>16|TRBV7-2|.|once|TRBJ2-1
CASSHPLGGRYNEQFF
TGTGCCAGCAGCCATCCTCTCGGGGGTCGTTACAATGAGCAGTTCTTC
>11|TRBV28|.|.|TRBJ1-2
CASSFPYGYTF
TGTGCCAGCAGTTTTCCCTATGGCTACACCTTC
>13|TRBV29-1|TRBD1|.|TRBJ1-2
CSVPRQGPYGYTF
TGCAGCGTTCCCCGACAGGGGCCTTATGGCTACACCTTC
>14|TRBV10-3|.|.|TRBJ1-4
CAISAGGGWEKLFF
TGTGCCATCAGTGCTGGGGGGGGCTGGGAAAAACTGTTTTTT
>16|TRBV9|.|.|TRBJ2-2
CASSPGAMRNTGELFF
TGTGCCAGCAGCCCTGGAGCTATGAGGAACACCGGGGAGCTGTTTTTT
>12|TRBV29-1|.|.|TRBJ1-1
CSASSTTTEAFF
TGCAGCGCATCCAGCACTACCACTGAAGCTTTCTTT
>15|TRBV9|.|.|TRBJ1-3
CASSDYRTSGNTIYF
TGTGCCAGCAGCGACTACAGAACCTCTGGAAACACCATATATTTT
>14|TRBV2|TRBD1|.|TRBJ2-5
CASMPDRGQETQYF
TGTGCCAGCATGCCGGACAGGGGACAAGAGACCCAGTACTTC
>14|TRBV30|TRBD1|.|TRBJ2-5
CAWTSQGAQETQYF
TGTGCCTGGACCTCACAGGGGGCCCAAGAGACCCAGTACTTC
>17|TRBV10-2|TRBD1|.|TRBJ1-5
CASMPGTGRVSNQPQHF
TGCGCCAGCATGCCCGGGACAGGGAGAGTAAGCAATCAGCCCCAGCATTTT
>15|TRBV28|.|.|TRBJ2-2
CASSLTDHGTGELFF
TGTGCCAGCAGTTTGACTGATCATGGCACCGGGGAGCTGTTTTTT
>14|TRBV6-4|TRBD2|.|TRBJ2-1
CASRRGGAHNEQFF
TGTGCCAGCAGACGGGGGGGGGCTCACAATGAGCAGTTCTTC
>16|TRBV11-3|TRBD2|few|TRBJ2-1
CASSPGTSGHDNEQFF
TGTGCCAGCAGCCCCGGGACTAGCGGGCACGACAATGAGCAGTTCTTC
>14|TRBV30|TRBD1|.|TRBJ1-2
CAGAIRDRGYGYTF
TGTGCCGGCGCTATTCGGGACAGGGGTTACGGCTACACCTTC
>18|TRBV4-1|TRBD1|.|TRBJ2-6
CASSPGQGPLSGANVLTF
TGCGCCAGCAGCCCCGGACAGGGGCCCCTCTCTGGGGCCAACGTCCTGACTTTC
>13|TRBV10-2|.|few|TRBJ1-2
CAISPGRNYGYTF
TGCGCCATCTCCCCGGGACGGAACTATGGCTACACCTTC
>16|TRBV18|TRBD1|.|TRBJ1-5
CASSPGTGGTNQPQHF
TGTGCCAGCTCGCCAGGGACAGGGGGGACAAATCAGCCCCAGCATTTT
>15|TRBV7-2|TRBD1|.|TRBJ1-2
CASSRRQGGSDGYTF
TGTGCCAGCAGCCGGCGACAGGGTGGATCGGATGGCTACACCTTC
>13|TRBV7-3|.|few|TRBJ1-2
CASSPGGRYGYTF
TGTGCCAGCAGCCCCGGAGGGCGTTATGGCTACACCTTC
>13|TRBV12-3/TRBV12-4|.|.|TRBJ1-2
CASSWGGSDGYTF
TGTGCCAGCAGTTGGGGGGGTTCAGATGGCTACACCTTC
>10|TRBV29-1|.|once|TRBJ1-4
CSVAEVCLFF
TGCAGCGTTGCGGAAGTGTGTCTGTTTTTT
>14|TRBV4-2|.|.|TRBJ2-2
CASSQSLASGELFF
TGTGCCAGCAGCCAATCGCTAGCGAGCGGGGAGCTGTTTTTT
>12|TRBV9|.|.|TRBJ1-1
CASGDGNTEAFF
TGTGCCAGCGGTGACGGGAACACTGAAGCTTTCTTT
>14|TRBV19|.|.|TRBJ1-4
CATQAGAFEEKLFF
TGTGCCACCCAGGCGGGGGCCTTTGAGGAAAAACTGTTTTTT
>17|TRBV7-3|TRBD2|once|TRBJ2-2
CASSGISGGLNTGELFF
TGTGCCAGCAGCGGAATTAGCGGGGGGCTTAACACCGGGGAGCTGTTTTTT
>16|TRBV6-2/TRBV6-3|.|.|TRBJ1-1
CASSSPGMPQSTEAFF
TGTGCCAGCAGTTCCCCAGGCATGCCCCAGAGCACTGAAGCTTTCTTT
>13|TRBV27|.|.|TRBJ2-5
CASSLRSTETQYF
TGTGCCAGCAGTTTACGATCCACAGAGACCCAGTACTTC
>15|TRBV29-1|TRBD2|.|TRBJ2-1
CSVDGVAGGLNEQFF
TGCAGCGTTGACGGGGTCGCGGGGGGGCTCAATGAGCAGTTCTTC
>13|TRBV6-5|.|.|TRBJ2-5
CASSYSREETQYF
TGTGCCAGCAGTTACTCCAGAGAAGAGACCCAGTACTTC
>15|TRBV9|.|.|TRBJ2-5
CASSVGSRGQETQYF
TGTGCCAGCAGCGTAGGTAGCAGAGGCCAAGAGACCCAGTACTTC